This TCR beta chain was documented in a study of cytomegalovirus exposure and HLA in healthy donors. Study at large: Drawn from HLA-typed donors, tens of millions of unique TCRs were held in an early data release. The study's findings and limits: When analyzed later, a missense DCLRE1C variant was found to be linked to TCR beta V- and J-gene trimming. It is likely that the observed cluster of highly shared sequence variants was a sequencing artifact.

The CDR3 is made up of 12 amino acids. V shed 5 bases and J shed 1 base, with 5 bases lying between them. Germline CDR1 and CDR2: LNHDA and SQIVND (reference sequence). In regard to this clone: Its matching antigen is unknown.

The primer mix had 60 Vbeta and 13 Jbeta primers. The data were produced by immunoSEQ multiplex PCR, yet TCRdb's version contains in-frame clones alone and is incomplete. The listing contains approximately 47,000 clones. The TCR sequence derives from a male donor in good health and CMV-seronegative. V usage is TRBV19 and J usage is TRBJ2-5; no reliable D call. The sequencing sample was made of PBMCs. The CDR3 reads CASSGGQETQYF. CDR3 in DNA: TGTGCCAGTAGTGGCGGCCAAGAGACCCAGTACTTC.